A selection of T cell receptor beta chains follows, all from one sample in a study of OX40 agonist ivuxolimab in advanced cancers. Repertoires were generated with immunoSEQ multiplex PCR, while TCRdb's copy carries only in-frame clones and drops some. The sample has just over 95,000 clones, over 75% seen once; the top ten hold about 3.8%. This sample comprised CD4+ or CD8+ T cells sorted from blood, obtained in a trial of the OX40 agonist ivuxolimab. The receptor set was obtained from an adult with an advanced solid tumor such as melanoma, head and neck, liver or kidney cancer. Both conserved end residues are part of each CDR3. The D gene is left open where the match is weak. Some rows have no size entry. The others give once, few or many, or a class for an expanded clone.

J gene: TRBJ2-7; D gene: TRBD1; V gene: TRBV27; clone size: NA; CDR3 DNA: TGTGCCAGCAGTTTGATGGGACAGGGGAAGCGCTACGAGCAGTACTTC; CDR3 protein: CASSLMGQGKRYEQYF
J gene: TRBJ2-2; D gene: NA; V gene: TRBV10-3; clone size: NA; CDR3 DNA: TGTGCGGCCGGGGGCACCGGGGAGCTGTTTTTT; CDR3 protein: CAAGGTGELFF
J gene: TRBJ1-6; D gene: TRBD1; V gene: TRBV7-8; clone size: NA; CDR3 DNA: TGTGCCAGCAGCTTCATGGGACAGGGCGGGATAAATTCACCCCTCCACTTT; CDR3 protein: CASSFMGQGGINSPLHF
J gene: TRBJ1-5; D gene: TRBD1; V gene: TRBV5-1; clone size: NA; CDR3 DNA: TGCGCCAGCAGCATCGGGACAGATCAGCCCCAGCATTTT; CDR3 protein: CASSIGTDQPQHF
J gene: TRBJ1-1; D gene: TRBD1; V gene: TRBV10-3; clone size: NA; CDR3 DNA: TGTGCCATCAGCGGGGGGACAGGGAGAAGTACTGAAGCTTTCTTT; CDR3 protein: CAISGGTGRSTEAFF
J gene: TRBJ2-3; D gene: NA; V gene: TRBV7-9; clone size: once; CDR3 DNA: TGTGCCAGCAGCTTTTTTAAGGGACCTAGCACAGATACGCAGTATTTT; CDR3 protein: CASSFFKGPSTDTQYF
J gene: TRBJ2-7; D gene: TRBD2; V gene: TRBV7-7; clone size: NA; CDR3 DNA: TGTGCTAGCAGCTTAGCGGGAGGGTACGAGCAGTACTTC; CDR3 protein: CASSLAGGYEQYF
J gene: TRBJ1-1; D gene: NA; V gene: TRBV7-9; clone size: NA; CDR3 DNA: TGTGCCAGCAGCTTGGTCAGTACCAACGAAGCTTTCTTT; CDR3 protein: CASSLVSTNEAFF
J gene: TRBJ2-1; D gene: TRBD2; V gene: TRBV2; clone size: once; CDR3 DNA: TGTGCCAGCAGCGGGACGGGAGGGTTCAATGAGCAGTTCTTC; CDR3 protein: CASSGTGGFNEQFF
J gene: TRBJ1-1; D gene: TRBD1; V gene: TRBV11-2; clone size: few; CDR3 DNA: TGTGCCAGCAGCTTCGGCAGGGGGCGTTTCCGACTGAACACTGAAGCTTTCTTT; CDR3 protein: CASSFGRGRFRLNTEAFF
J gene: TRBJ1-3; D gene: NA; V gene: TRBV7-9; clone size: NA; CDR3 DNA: TGTGCCAGCAGCTTACTGGGAAACACCATATATTTT; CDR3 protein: CASSLLGNTIYF
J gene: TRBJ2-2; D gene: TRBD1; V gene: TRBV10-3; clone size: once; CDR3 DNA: TGTGCCATCAATACCGGGACAGGGAACACCGGGGAGCTGTTTTTT; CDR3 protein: CAINTGTGNTGELFF
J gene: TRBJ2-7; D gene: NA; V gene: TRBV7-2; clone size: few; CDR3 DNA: TGTGCCAGCAGCTTTAGTTCAAGGACCTACGAGCAGTACTTC; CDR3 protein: CASSFSSRTYEQYF
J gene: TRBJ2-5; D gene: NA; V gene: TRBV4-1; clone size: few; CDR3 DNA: TGCGCCAGCAGCCAAGATCCTGGTGAGACCCAGTACTTC; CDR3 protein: CASSQDPGETQYF
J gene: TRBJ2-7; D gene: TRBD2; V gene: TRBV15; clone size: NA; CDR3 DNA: TGTGCCACCAGCAGAGGAGCTAGCGGGACCTACGAGCAGTACTTC; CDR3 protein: CATSRGASGTYEQYF
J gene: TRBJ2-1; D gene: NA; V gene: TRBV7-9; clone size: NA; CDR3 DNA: TGTGCCAGCCCTCGGGACGGCTCCTACAATGAGCAGTTCTTC; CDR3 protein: CASPRDGSYNEQFF
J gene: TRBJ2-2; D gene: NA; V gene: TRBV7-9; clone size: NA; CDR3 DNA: TGTGCCAGCAGCCCCATCACGGGGTCCGGGGAGCTGTTTTTT; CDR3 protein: CASSPITGSGELFF
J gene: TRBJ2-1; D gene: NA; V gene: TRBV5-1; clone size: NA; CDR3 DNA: TGCGCCAGCAGCTTGGAAGAGGGGGGCGAGCAGTTCTTC; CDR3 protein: CASSLEEGGEQFF
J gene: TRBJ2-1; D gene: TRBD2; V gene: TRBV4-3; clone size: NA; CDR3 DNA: TGCGCCAGCAGCCAAGGATCGCTAGCGGGAGACCCCTACAATGAGCAGTTCTTC; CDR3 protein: CASSQGSLAGDPYNEQFF
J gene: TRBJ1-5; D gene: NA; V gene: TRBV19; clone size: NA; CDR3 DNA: TGTGCCAGTAGTCCAGTCGTTGGGACACGGAATCAGCCCCAGCATTTT; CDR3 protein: CASSPVVGTRNQPQHF
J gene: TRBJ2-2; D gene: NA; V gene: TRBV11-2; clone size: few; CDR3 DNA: TGTGCCAGCAGCTTAGGAATGGGGACCGGGGAGCTGTTTTTT; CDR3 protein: CASSLGMGTGELFF
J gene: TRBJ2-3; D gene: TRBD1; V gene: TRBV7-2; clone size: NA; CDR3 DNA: TGTGCCAGCAGCCTACTTACAGGGGCAGGAGATACGCAGTATTTT; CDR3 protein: CASSLLTGAGDTQYF
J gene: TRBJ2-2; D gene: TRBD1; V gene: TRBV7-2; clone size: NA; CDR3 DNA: TGTGCCAGCACGGGACAGGGTAACACCGGGGAGCTGTTTTTT; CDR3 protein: CASTGQGNTGELFF
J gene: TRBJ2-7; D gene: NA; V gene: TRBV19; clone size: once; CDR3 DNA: TGTGCCAGTAGTCTGGGCAGGGACCTCATCTACGAGCAGTACTTC; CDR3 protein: CASSLGRDLIYEQYF
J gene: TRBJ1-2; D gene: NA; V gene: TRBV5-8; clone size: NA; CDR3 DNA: TGTGCCAGCAGCTTGGCAGGCGGAGGCTACACCTTC; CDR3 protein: CASSLAGGGYTF
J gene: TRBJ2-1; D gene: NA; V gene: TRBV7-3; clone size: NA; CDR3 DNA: TGTGCCAGCAGCAAAGGGGCAGGGAATCGCAATGAGCAGTTCTTC; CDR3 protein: CASSKGAGNRNEQFF
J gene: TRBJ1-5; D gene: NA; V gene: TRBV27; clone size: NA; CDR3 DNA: TGTGCCAGCAGTTTGGGACGGGGAAATCAGCCCCAGCATTTT; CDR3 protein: CASSLGRGNQPQHF
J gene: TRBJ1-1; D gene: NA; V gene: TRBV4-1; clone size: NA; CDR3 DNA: TGCGCCAGCAGCCCAGAACAGGGCATGAACACTGAAGCTTTCTTT; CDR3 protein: CASSPEQGMNTEAFF